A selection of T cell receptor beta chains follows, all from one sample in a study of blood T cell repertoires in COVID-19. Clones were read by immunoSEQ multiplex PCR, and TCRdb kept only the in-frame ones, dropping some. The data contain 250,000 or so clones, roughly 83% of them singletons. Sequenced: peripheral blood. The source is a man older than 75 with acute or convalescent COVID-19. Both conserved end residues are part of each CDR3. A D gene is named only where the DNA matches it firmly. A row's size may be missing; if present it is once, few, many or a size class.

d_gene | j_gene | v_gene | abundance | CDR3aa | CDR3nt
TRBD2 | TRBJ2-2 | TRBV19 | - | CASSFGLAGGGGELFF | TGTGCCAGTAGTTTTGGACTAGCGGGAGGGGGCGGGGAGCTGTTTTTT
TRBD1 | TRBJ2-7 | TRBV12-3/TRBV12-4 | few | CASSLGTVYEQYF | TGTGCCAGCAGTCTAGGGACAGTATACGAGCAGTACTTC
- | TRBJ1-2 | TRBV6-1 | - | CASSEALRGSYGYTF | TGTGCCAGCAGTGAAGCGCTTCGAGGGAGCTATGGCTACACCTTC
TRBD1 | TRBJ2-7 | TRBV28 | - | CASKLPTGGNYEQYF | TGTGCCAGCAAACTACCGACAGGGGGCAACTACGAGCAGTACTTC
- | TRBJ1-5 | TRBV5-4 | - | CASSVDRSNQPQHF | TGTGCCAGCAGCGTCGACAGAAGCAATCAGCCCCAGCATTTT
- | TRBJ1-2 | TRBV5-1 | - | CASSAGVYGYTF | TGCGCCAGCAGCGCGGGGGTCTATGGCTACACCTTC
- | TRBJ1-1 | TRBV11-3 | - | CASSLTLNTEAFF | TGTGCCAGCAGCTTGACACTGAACACTGAAGCTTTCTTT
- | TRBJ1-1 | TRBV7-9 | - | CASAEGGRTEAFF | TGTGCCAGCGCCGAGGGGGGGCGGACTGAAGCTTTCTTT
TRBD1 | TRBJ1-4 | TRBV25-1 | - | CASRWTGAPNEKLFF | TGTGCCAGCAGATGGACAGGCGCCCCGAATGAAAAACTGTTTTTT
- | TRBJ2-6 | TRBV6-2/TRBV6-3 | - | CASSYYLGAGANVLTF | TGTGCCAGCAGTTACTATTTGGGGGCCGGGGCCAACGTCCTGACTTTC
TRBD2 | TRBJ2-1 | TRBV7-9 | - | CASSSTSGTSGRAHEQFF | TGTGCCAGCAGCTCAACCTCCGGGACTAGCGGGAGGGCCCATGAGCAGTTCTTC
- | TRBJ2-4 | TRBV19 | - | CASSAYRVKAKNIQYF | TGTGCCAGTAGTGCCTACAGGGTAAAGGCCAAAAACATTCAGTACTTC
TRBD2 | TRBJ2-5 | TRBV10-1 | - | CASREAGVSETQYF | TGCGCCAGCAGAGAAGCGGGAGTCTCGGAGACCCAGTACTTC
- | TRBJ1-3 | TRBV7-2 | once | CASSLGASSGNTIYF | TGTGCCAGCAGCTTAGGAGCTAGCTCTGGAAACACCATATATTTT
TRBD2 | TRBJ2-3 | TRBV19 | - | CATSTSGPTDTQYF | TGTGCCACCTCCACTAGCGGACCCACAGATACGCAGTATTTT
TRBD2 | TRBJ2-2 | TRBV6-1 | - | CASSGPPPSGYTGELFF | TGTGCCAGCAGTGGGCCCCCCCCTAGCGGATACACCGGGGAGCTGTTTTTT
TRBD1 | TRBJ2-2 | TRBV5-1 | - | CASSPDRGRDTGELFF | TGCGCCAGCAGCCCGGACAGGGGGCGCGACACCGGGGAGCTGTTTTTT
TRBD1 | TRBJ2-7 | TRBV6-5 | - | CASSWDRNYEQYF | TGTGCCAGCAGCTGGGACAGGAACTACGAGCAGTACTTC
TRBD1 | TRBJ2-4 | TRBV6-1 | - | CASSEALWDRVNIQYF | TGTGCCAGCAGTGAAGCGCTTTGGGACAGAGTAAACATTCAGTACTTC
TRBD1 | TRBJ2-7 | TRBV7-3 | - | CASSFRDRVRASPLEQYF | TGTGCCAGCAGCTTCCGGGACAGGGTAAGGGCGAGCCCCCTCGAGCAGTACTTC
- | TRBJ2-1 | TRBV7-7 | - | CASSLGDTNEQFF | TGTGCCAGCAGCTTAGGGGACACCAATGAGCAGTTCTTC
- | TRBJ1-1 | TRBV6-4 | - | CASSDILGEAFF | TGTGCCAGCAGCGATATACTCGGTGAAGCTTTCTTT
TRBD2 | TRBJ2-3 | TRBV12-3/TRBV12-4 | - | CASSPWGGTQYF | TGTGCCAGCAGCCCTTGGGGGGGTACGCAGTATTTT
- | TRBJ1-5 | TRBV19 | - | CASSLGQVSNQPQHF | TGTGCCTCGTCTTTGGGTCAGGTTAGCAATCAGCCCCAGCATTTT
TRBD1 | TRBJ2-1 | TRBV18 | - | CASSPGTGGRNEQFF | TGTGCCAGCTCCCCCGGGACAGGGGGCAGGAATGAGCAGTTCTTC
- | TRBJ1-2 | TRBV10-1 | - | CASSPFGRQEPSCAYGYTF | TGCGCCAGCAGTCCCTTCGGCCGACAGGAGCCCTCCTGTGCCTATGGCTACACCTTC
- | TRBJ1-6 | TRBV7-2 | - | CASSLDIAYNSPLHF | TGTGCCAGCAGCTTAGACATCGCCTATAATTCACCCCTCCACTTT
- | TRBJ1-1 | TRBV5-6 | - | CASSLHRGVSEAFF | TGTGCCAGCAGCTTGCATCGGGGGGTCTCTGAAGCTTTCTTT
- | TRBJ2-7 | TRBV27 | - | CASGRGHEQYF | TGTGCCAGCGGTAGGGGCCACGAGCAGTACTTC
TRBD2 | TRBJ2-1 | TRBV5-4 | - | CASSPLAGGPYNEQFF | TGTGCCAGCAGTCCTCTAGCGGGAGGGCCCTACAATGAGCAGTTCTTC
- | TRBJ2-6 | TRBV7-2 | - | CASSYSRGANVLTF | TGTGCCAGCAGCTACTCTAGGGGGGCCAACGTCCTGACTTTC
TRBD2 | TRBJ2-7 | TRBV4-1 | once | CASSQSRASGSYEQYF | TGCGCCAGCAGTCAATCCCGGGCTAGCGGGTCCTACGAGCAGTACTTC
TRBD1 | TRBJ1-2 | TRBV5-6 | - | CASSSPGTGMTMDGYTF | TGTGCCAGCAGCTCTCCCGGGACAGGGATGACGATGGATGGCTACACCTTC
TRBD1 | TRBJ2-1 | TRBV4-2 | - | CASSQEGLSGQGPYNEQFF | TGTGCCAGCAGCCAAGAGGGCCTGTCGGGACAGGGCCCCTACAATGAGCAGTTCTTC
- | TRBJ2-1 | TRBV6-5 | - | CASSPGTHNEQFF | TGTGCCAGCAGTCCCGGGACTCACAATGAGCAGTTCTTC
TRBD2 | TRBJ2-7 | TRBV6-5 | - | CASRGAGGRQEQYF | TGTGCCAGCAGGGGAGCGGGGGGGCGTCAAGAGCAGTACTTC
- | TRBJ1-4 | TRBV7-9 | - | CASSLDVVYRPNEKLFF | TGTGCCAGCAGCTTAGATGTTGTGTACAGGCCTAATGAAAAACTGTTTTTT
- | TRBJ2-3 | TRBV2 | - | CASSGQFTDTQYF | TGTGCCAGCAGTGGACAGTTCACAGATACGCAGTATTTT
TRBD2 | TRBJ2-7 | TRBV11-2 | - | CASSLVAGGSYEQYF | TGTGCCAGCAGCTTAGTGGCGGGAGGATCCTACGAGCAGTACTTC
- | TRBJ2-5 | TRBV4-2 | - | CASSQAAVGGETQYF | TGTGCCAGCAGCCAAGCGGCCGTAGGGGGAGAGACCCAGTACTTC
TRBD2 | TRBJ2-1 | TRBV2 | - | CASRRLAGGVASYNEQFF | TGTGCCAGCAGAAGACTAGCGGGGGGGGTAGCATCCTACAATGAGCAGTTCTTC
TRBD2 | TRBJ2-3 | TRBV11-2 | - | CASSPGTSGYSDTQYF | TGTGCCAGCAGCCCCGGGACTAGCGGGTATTCAGATACGCAGTATTTT
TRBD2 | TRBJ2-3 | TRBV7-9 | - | CASSQLAGVADTQYF | TGTGCCAGCAGTCAACTAGCGGGAGTTGCAGATACGCAGTATTTT
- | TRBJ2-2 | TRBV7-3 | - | CASSLEVSGELFF | TGTGCCAGCAGCTTGGAGGTGTCCGGGGAGCTGTTTTTT
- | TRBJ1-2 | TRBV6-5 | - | CASSYSPVRSYTF | TGTGCCAGCAGTTACTCGCCAGTCAGGAGCTACACCTTC
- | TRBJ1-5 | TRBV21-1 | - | CASSNLPGQGCQPQHF | TGTGCCAGCAGCAACCTACCGGGACAGGGCTGTCAGCCCCAGCATTTT